A single sample gave rise to the 30 T cell receptor beta chains below, sequenced in a study of human T cells and chemical hapten exposure. TCRdb used MiXCR to reprocess the RACE reads, holding one entry per CDR3 protein. The sample includes more than 250,000 distinct CDR3 sequences, roughly 7.7% seen only once; the top ten take more than 0.95%. The time point: pre-sensitization, week 0. The treatment denotes: therapeutic diphenylcyclopropenone sensitization with weekly scalp DPC. The sample was whole blood, taken in connection with sensitization to the hapten diphenylcyclopropenone (DPC). The receptors originated from a man between 18 and 29 years old with alopecia areata. Some clones in this sample may be carry-over from other donors' samples.

This clonotype was detected a few times. This rearrangement joins TRBV7-9 to TRBJ2-3; TRBD2 matches 12 bases. Germline CDR1 and CDR2: SEHNR and FQNEAQ (reference sequence). V lost 6 bases and J lost 6; bases outside the gene matches: 7. The CDR3 spans 15 residues. CDR3: CASRPRTSGVDTQYF. In DNA, the CDR3 is TGTGCCAGCAGGCCGAGGACTAGCGGGGTGGATACGCAGTATTTT.

The chain links TRBV5-4 to TRBJ2-5; D is uncertain. Germline V CDR1 and CDR2: SGHNT, YYREEE (reference sequence). The CDR3 totals 14 residues. V lost 3 bases to trimming and J lost 5 bases, with 14 bases between them. The CDR3: CASSSDPLLETQYF. The CDR3 bases are TGTGCCAGCAGCTCCGATCCGCTTTTGGAGACCCAGTACTTC.

This clonotype has just a few counts. J is TRBJ1-1 and V is TRBV29-1; tentatively, D is TRBD1 (5 bases). Germline CDR1 is SQVTM and CDR2 is ANQGSEA. The CDR3 contains 13 residues. Here the CDR3 reads CTVPGRSGAEAFF. The CDR3 DNA is TGCACCGTCCCAGGGCGGTCGGGGGCTGAAGCTTTCTTT.

This clonotype was picked up many times. The chain uses TRBV12-3 or TRBV12-4 and TRBJ1-6; perhaps TRBD1 as D (6 bases). The CDR3 is 14 amino acids. The V end lost 3 bases, the J end lost 7 bases, and 10 bases lay between the germline ends. This CDR3 is CASSFGQGNSPLHF. In DNA, the CDR3 is TGTGCCAGCAGTTTTGGGCAGGGGAATTCACCCCTCCACTTT.

This clonotype was picked up a small number of times. CDR3 region: CASSLHDLAGNEQFF. In DNA, the CDR3 is TGTGCCAGCAGCTTACATGACCTAGCGGGGAATGAGCAGTTCTTC. The V gene is TRBV7-2, the J gene TRBJ2-1; TRBD2 matches 9 bases. CDR3 length: 15 amino acids. Germline CDR1 reads SGHTA; CDR2 reads FQGNSA. Trimming removed 2 bases from V and 7 bases from J; junction bases left unmatched: 6.

This chain connects TRBV6-6 to TRBJ2-1, with unresolved D. The CDR3 is 16 residues long. The germline V gene encodes CDR1 MNHNY and CDR2 SVGAGI (reference sequence). Trimming removed 2 bases from V and 5 bases from J, with 16 bases in between. The CDR3 sequence is CASSYASLRSDNEQFF. Written as DNA, the CDR3 is TGTGCCAGCAGTTACGCCTCACTTAGAAGCGACAATGAGCAGTTCTTC.

This clonotype was seen many times. This rearrangement joins TRBV4-1 to TRBJ1-2, with D perhaps TRBD1 (5 bases). From germline, CDR1 is MGHRA and CDR2 YSYEKL. V was pared by 1 base and J by 5 bases, with 14 bases between. The CDR3 has 15 amino acids. The CDR3, as DNA: TGCGCCAGCAGCCAAGTCGGCAGGGCTCTTTATGGCTACACCTTC. Protein: CASSQVGRALYGYTF.

This clonotype has ten or more counts. The V and J genes are TRBV4-3 and TRBJ1-1; D is ambiguous. Trimming took off 0 bases at V and 4 bases at J, with 9 bases between the two ends. Looked up from germline, CDR1 is LGHNA and CDR2 is YSLEER. This CDR3 region has 14 residues. The CDR3: CASSQERTVTEAFF. CDR3 bases: TGCGCCAGCAGCCAAGAACGGACGGTCACTGAAGCTTTCTTT.

V usage is TRBV6-5 and J usage is TRBJ1-6; D is unresolved. CDR3 length: 13 amino acids. The germline gives CDR1 MNHEY, CDR2 SVGAGI. Trimming removed 2 bases at V and 6 bases at J, with 5 bases between. The CDR3 DNA follows: TGTGCCAGCAGTTACGGTCTTAATTCACCCCTCCACTTT. It codes for CASSYGLNSPLHF.

This clonotype was seen at least ten times. The chain couples TRBV29-1 to TRBJ2-7; D may be TRBD2 (6 bases). This CDR3 region has 12 residues. Per the germline V gene, CDR1 is SQVTM and CDR2 is ANQGSEA. The V end lost 4 bases, the J end lost 3 bases, and 10 bases lay between the germline ends. The CDR3, as DNA: TGCAGCGTTGCGGGAGCCCGCTACGAGCAGTACTTC. Protein product: CSVAGARYEQYF.

The chain employs TRBV7-9 and TRBJ1-2; D might be TRBD1 (6 bases). CDR1 is SEHNR, CDR2 FQNEAQ, per germline (reference sequence). Trimming took 4 bases from V and 8 from J, leaving 29 bases between them. The CDR3 runs to 18 residues. CDR3 residues: CASSSSRIDRISDYGYTF. CDR3 in DNA: TGTGCCAGCAGCTCATCGAGGATCGACAGGATCAGTGATTACGGCTACACCTTC.

The chain couples TRBV12-3 or TRBV12-4 to TRBJ2-1, with TRBD2 matching over 8 bases. V gave up 10 bases and J gave up 4 bases; unmatched junction bases: 9. The CDR3 has 14 residues. The chain's CDR3 is CATLREGLYNEQFF. The CDR3 DNA reads TGTGCCACTTTACGGGAGGGGTTATACAATGAGCAGTTCTTC.

The V and J genes are TRBV3-1 and TRBJ2-7; TRBD1 agrees at 8 bases. The junction had 8 bases not matched to a gene; V was cut back by 0 bases and J by 7 bases. The CDR3 has 15 amino acids. Per the germline V gene, CDR1 is LGHDT and CDR2 is YNNKEL (reference sequence). The CDR3 here is CASSQDLTGGVEQYF. The CDR3 nucleotides are TGTGCCAGCAGCCAAGATCTTACAGGGGGAGTGGAGCAGTACTTC.

The chain recombines TRBV3-1 with TRBJ2-2, with D uncertain. Germline values: CDR1 LGHDT, CDR2 YNNKEL (reference sequence). V was clipped by 1 base and J by 2 bases, with 8 bases between them. The CDR3 spans 15 residues. In DNA, the CDR3 is TGTGCCAGCAGCCAAGGTGGCACCAACACCGGGGAGCTGTTTTTT. Translated: CASSQGGTNTGELFF.

This clonotype has a count of ten or more. V gene TRBV6-2 or TRBV6-3 combines with J gene TRBJ2-2; D unclear. CDR3 length equals 12 residues. Trimming shortened V by 6 bases and J by 3 bases, and 5 bases separated the two germline ends. Looked up from germline, CDR1 is MNHEY and CDR2 is SVGEGT. In DNA form, the CDR3 reads TGTGCCAGCAGCCCATACACCGGGGAGCTGTTTTTT. Amino acid sequence: CASSPYTGELFF.

This clonotype was seen once. This chain connects TRBV5-1 to TRBJ1-4; D is undetermined. Trimming took off 1 base at V and 8 bases at J, with 15 bases between the two ends. CDR1 SGHRS and CDR2 YFSETQ come from the germline V gene. The CDR3 is 15 amino acids. The CDR3 loop is CASSLSDTGGEKLFF. The CDR3 region has the DNA TGCGCCAGCAGCTTGTCCGACACGGGAGGGGAAAAACTGTTTTTT.

This clonotype was counted only a few times. The chain joins TRBV6-2 or TRBV6-3 to TRBJ1-2, with a weak D call TRBD1 (5 bases). The V and J ends lost 2 bases and 4 bases respectively, with 14 bases between them. Germline V lookup: CDR1 MNHEY, CDR2 SVGEGT. The CDR3 runs to 15 residues. In DNA form, the CDR3 reads TGTGCCAGCAGTTACGGCATGGGGACCGGCTATGGCTACACCTTC. This translates into CASSYGMGTGYGYTF.

V is TRBV20-1 and J is TRBJ2-3; tentative D call: TRBD2 (5 bases). This CDR3 comprises 17 residues. V was trimmed by 6 bases and J by 2 bases, leaving 24 bases between them. The germline V gene encodes CDR1 DFQATT and CDR2 SNEGSKA (reference sequence). The CDR3: CSADGNGPRLNTDTQYF. CDR3 nucleotide sequence: TGCAGTGCCGACGGGAACGGGCCCAGACTTAACACAGATACGCAGTATTTT.

The V call is TRBV28, the J call TRBJ1-5, with D tentatively TRBD1 (6 bases). V lost 1 base and J 3 bases, leaving 7 bases between the germline ends. Germline V gene lookup returns CDR1 MDHEN and CDR2 SYDVKM. The CDR3 length is 14 residues. DNA for the CDR3: TGTGCCAGCAGTTTATCAGGGGACAATCAGCCCCAGCATTTT. Residues: CASSLSGDNQPQHF.

This clonotype has just a few counts. The chain employs TRBV28 and TRBJ2-1; D call uncertain. The CDR3 has 14 amino acids. The V gene's germline CDR1 is MDHEN and CDR2 SYDVKM. V lost 3 bases, J lost 7 bases, and 13 bases lay in between. Written as DNA, the CDR3 is TGTGCCAGCAGTTTCCCCTTGACTGAGAATGAGCAGTTCTTC. Residues: CASSFPLTENEQFF.

This clonotype was recorded a few times. Relative to the germline gene, one junction end is altered; a read error may explain this. The rearrangement uses TRBV15 and TRBJ2-3; perhaps TRBD1 as D (6 bases). This CDR3 has 15 residues. CDR1 is LNHNV and CDR2 is YYDKDF in the germline V gene (reference sequence). CDR3 coding DNA: TGTGTCACCAGGACAGCCCTAACTAGCACAGATACGCAGTATTTT. It is translated as CVTRTALTSTDTQYF.

The chain has TRBV6-2 or TRBV6-3 and TRBJ2-5, with D perhaps matching TRBD1 (6 bases). The V and J ends lost 1 base and 1 base respectively, with 10 bases between them. Germline CDR1 is MNHEY and CDR2 is SVGEGT. The CDR3 loop spans 15 amino acids. The CDR3 reads CASSYFRDTQETQYF. CDR3 DNA sequence: TGTGCCAGCAGTTACTTTCGGGACACCCAAGAGACCCAGTACTTC.

The rearrangement joins TRBV7-2 to TRBJ2-2; a possible D gene is TRBD2 (6 bases). Trimming took off 5 bases at V and 0 bases at J, with 16 bases between the two ends. Per germline, CDR1 SGHTA and CDR2 FQGNSA. There are 17 residues in the CDR3. The CDR3 DNA follows: TGTGCCAGCAGCCCGCAAACGGGCGGGACGAACACCGGGGAGCTGTTTTTT. As protein: CASSPQTGGTNTGELFF. The full variable domain, completed using reference TRBV7-2 and TRBJ2-2, is GAGVSQSPSNKVTEKGKDVELRCDPISGHTALYWYRQSLGQGLEFLIYFQGNSAPDKSGLPSDRFSAERTGGSVSTLTIQRTQQEDSAVYLCASSPQTGGTNTGELFFGEGSRLTVL.

The chain employs TRBV28 and TRBJ2-4, with D maybe TRBD2 (5 bases). V was clipped by 4 bases and J by 0 bases, with 13 bases between them. Germline CDR1 reads MDHEN; CDR2 reads SYDVKM. This CDR3 comprises 16 residues. CDR3 sequence (DNA): TGTGCCAGCAGTTCGACTACCACTCTAGCCAAAAACATTCAGTACTTC. Translating it yields CASSSTTTLAKNIQYF.

CDR3 nucleotide sequence: TGTGCCAGCAGTTTAGACAGGGATGGCGAGCAGTACGTC. This translates into CASSLDRDGEQYV. This chain connects TRBV12-3 or TRBV12-4 to TRBJ2-7; weak D call: TRBD1 (6 bases). Trimming took off 1 base at V and 6 bases at J, with 10 bases between the two ends. CDR3 length: 13 residues.

V gene TRBV12-3 or TRBV12-4 combines with J gene TRBJ1-2, with 7 bases matching TRBD1. CDR3 length: 14 amino acids. The V gene end was trimmed by 7 bases and the J gene end by 3 bases; junction bases not matched to a gene: 8. The DNA for the CDR3 is TGTGCCAGCACTACAGGGGCCTCGTACTATGGCTACACCTTC. This codes for CASTTGASYYGYTF.

The chain couples TRBV28 to TRBJ2-1; perhaps D is TRBD1 or TRBD2 (7 bases each). This CDR3 has 17 amino acids. Trimming removed 5 bases from V and 6 bases from J, with 23 bases in between. CDR1 MDHEN and CDR2 SYDVKM come from the germline V gene. CDR3 sequence reads: CASSPPQGGATTNEQFF. Written as DNA, the CDR3 is TGTGCCAGCAGTCCTCCCCAGGGGGGGGCCACTACCAATGAGCAGTTCTTC.

The chain couples TRBV2 to TRBJ2-2; D possibly uses TRBD1 or TRBD2 (5 bases each). Germline values: CDR1 SNHLY, CDR2 FYNNEI. Trimming removed 4 bases from V and 1 base from J, with 10 bases in between. The CDR3 consists of 15 residues. CDR3 coding DNA: TGTGCCAGCAGTGGATGGGACCAGAACACCGGGGAGCTGTTTTTT. Amino acids: CASSGWDQNTGELFF.

V gene TRBV7-9 combines with J gene TRBJ2-7; TRBD1 agrees at 7 bases. Germline CDR1 is SEHNR and CDR2 is FQNEAQ (reference sequence). CDR3 length equals 15 residues. The J segment lost 3 bases and the V segment lost 6 bases, leaving 11 bases of the junction unmatched. The CDR3, as DNA: TGTGCCAGCAGTCTTCCCGGGACAGCGAGCTACGAGCAGTACTTC. This gives the protein CASSLPGTASYEQYF.

This clonotype was recorded at least ten times. The chain joins TRBV7-8 to TRBJ2-2; 7 positions agree with TRBD1. The CDR3 spans 16 residues. CDR1 is SGHVS, CDR2 FQNEAQ, per germline. V was pared by 5 bases and J by 4 bases, with 10 bases of the junction left unmatched. CDR3 amino acids: CASSKRTGISTGELFF. CDR3 bases: TGTGCCAGCAGCAAAAGGACAGGAATCAGCACCGGGGAGCTGTTTTTT.